The clone carrying this TCR beta chain is medium-sized (0.01 to 0.1%). Being off target in a library aimed at alpha chains, this beta chain has a size of little meaning. This sample is drawn from a study of spatial heterogeneity in lung cancer. Study-wide background: In raw reads, more than 9.5 appearances on average were recorded for each unique TCR and UMI combination.

The germline V gene encodes CDR1 DFQATT and CDR2 SNEGSKA (reference sequence). The CDR3 totals 12 residues. The ends were cut back, 3 bases at V and 4 bases at J, with 9 bases in the middle. The time point was: sample taken at primary tumor resection. No cell sorting; template was whole RNA from tumor, lung tissue or PBMC. Each molecule of TCR cDNA was tagged with one unique molecular identifier. TCRdb ran MiXCR on the 5' RACE reads and lists one entry per CDR3 protein. This sample has about 12,000 distinct CDR3 sequences; about 6.2% occur once, and the top ten carry about a tenth. This sequence joins TRBV20-1 and TRBJ1-1; no definite D call. Sequences were derived from normal lung tissue next to the tumor, sampled at surgery. The source is a male donor with early-stage non-small cell lung cancer. CDR3 in DNA: TGCAGTGCTAGTCCCAAACGCACTGAAGCTTTCTTT. Amino acid sequence: CSASPKRTEAFF.